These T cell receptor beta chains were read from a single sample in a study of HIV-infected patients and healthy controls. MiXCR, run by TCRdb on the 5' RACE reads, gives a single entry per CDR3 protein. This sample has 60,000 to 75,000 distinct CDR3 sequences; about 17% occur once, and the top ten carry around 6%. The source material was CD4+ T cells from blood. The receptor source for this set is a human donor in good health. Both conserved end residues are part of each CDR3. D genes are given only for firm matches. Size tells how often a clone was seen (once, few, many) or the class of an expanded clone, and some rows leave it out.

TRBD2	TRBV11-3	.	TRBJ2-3	CASSLSGLAGFTQYF	TGTGCCAGCAGCCTCTCCGGACTAGCGGGGTTTACGCAGTATTTT
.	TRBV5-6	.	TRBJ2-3	CASNPGPGRRTDTQYF	TGTGCCAGCAACCCGGGGCCAGGGCGCCGCACAGATACGCAGTATTTT
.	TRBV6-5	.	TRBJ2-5	CASRDGNKETQYF	TGTGCCAGCAGGGACGGGAATAAAGAGACCCAGTACTTC
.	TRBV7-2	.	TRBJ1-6	CASSFRTSGNSPLHF	TGTGCCAGCAGCTTCCGCACCAGCGGTAATTCACCCCTCCACTTT
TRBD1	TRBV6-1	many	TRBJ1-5	CASSGGIQGQPQHF	TGTGCCAGCAGTGGTGGGATACAGGGGCAGCCCCAGCATTTT
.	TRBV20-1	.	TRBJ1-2	CSARAPRRHTF	TGCAGTGCTAGAGCGCCCAGGCGCCACACCTTC
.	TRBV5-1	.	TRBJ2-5	CASSPGPTEETQYF	TGCGCCAGCAGCCCCGGGCCCACAGAAGAGACCCAGTACTTC
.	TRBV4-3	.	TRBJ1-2	CASSQVGAGWMEYGYTF	TGCGCCAGCAGCCAAGTTGGGGCGGGGTGGATGGAGTATGGCTACACCTTC
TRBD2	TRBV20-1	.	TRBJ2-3	CSAIGLAGAQITDTQYF	TGCAGTGCTATCGGACTAGCGGGGGCTCAGATCACAGATACGCAGTATTTT
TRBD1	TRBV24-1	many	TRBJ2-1	CATSARTGRYNEQFF	TGTGCCACCAGTGCTCGGACAGGGCGATACAATGAGCAGTTCTTC
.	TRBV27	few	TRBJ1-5	CASSLGAISNQPQHF	TGTGCCAGCAGCCTGGGGGCTATTAGCAATCAGCCCCAGCATTTT
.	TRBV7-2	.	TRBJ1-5	CASSSKLFQPQHF	TGTGCCAGCAGCTCCAAGCTCTTTCAGCCCCAGCATTTT
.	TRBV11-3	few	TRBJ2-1	CASSTSRVTDNEQFF	TGTGCCAGCAGCACGAGCAGGGTGACCGACAATGAGCAGTTCTTC